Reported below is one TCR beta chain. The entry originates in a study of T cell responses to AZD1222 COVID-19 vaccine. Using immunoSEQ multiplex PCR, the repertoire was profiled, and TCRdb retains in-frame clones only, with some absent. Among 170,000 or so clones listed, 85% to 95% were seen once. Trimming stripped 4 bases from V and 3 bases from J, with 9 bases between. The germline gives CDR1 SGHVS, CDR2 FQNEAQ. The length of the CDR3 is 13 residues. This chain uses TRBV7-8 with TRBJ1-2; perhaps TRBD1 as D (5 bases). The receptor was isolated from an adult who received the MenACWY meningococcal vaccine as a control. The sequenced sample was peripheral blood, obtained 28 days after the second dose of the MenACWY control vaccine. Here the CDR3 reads CASSSQGDYGYTF. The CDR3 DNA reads TGTGCCAGCAGCTCCCAGGGAGACTATGGCTACACCTTC.